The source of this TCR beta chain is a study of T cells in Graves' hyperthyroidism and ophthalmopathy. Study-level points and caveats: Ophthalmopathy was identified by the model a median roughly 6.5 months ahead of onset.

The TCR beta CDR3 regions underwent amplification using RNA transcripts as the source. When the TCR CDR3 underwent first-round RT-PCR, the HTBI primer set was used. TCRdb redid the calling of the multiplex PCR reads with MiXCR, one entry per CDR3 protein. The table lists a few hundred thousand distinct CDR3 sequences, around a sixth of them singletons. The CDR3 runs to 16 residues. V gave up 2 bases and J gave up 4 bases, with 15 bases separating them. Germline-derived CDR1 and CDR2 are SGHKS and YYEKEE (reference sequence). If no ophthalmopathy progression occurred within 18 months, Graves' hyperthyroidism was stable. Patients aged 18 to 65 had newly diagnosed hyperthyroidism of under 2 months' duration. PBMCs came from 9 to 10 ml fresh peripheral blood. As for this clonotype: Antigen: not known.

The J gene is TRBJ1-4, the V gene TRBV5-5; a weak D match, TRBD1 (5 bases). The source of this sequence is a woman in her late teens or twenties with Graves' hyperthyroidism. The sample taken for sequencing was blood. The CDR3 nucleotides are TGTGCCAGCAGCTTTCTCCGGGACTTTCATAATGAAAAACTGTTTTTT. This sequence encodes CASSFLRDFHNEKLFF. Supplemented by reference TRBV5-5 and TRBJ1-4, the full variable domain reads DAGVTQSPTHLIKTRGQQVTLRCSPISGHKSVSWYQQVLGQGPQFIFQYYEKEERGRGNFPDRFSARQFPNYSSELNVNALLLGDSALYLCASSFLRDFHNEKLFFGSGTQLSVL.